The T cell receptor beta chain under discussion was sequenced for a study of T cells in Graves' hyperthyroidism and ophthalmopathy (dated by TCRdb to between 2017 and 2020). Study-wide context: A discovery cohort of 95 to 100 patients, 43 with Graves' ophthalmopathy and about 58 with stable Graves' hyperthyroidism, was used to find distinguishing TCR V-J signatures. An independent validation cohort of around 19 hyperthyroidism patients and approximately 16 patients who later progressed to ophthalmopathy tested prospective prediction of ophthalmopathy. For training and testing, the 100 patients in the discovery cohort were randomly divided in a 7:3 ratio. Thyroid tissue and blood T-cell repertoires from six Graves' hyperthyroidism patients were also compared in the study. After sampling, hyperthyroidism patients received methimazole starting at 30 mg daily, and ophthalmopathy patients received high-dose intravenous methylprednisolone. The paper describes TCR Vbeta CDR3 sequencing of roughly 130 peripheral blood samples, made up of 43 ophthalmopathy patients, around 78 hyperthyroidism patients and some 17 progressor patients. Here is what the overall study found, with its caveats: In cross-validation, a model built on a 13 V-J signature told ophthalmopathy apart from stable hyperthyroidism with 87.88% sensitivity and about 81% specificity, and in testing the same model reached 80%/75%. In validation, the model predicted progression to ophthalmopathy with roughly 66% sensitivity and around 72% specificity, a median of roughly seven months before onset. Most expanded thyroid clonotypes (frequency above 0.001) were also detected in blood, a finding suggesting that blood repertoires may reflect thyroid immune responses. No statistical method was used to set the sample size in advance, and investigators knew the group allocation.

This clonotype was seen many times. Which antigen it targets is not known. No base quality information exists; no much larger clone differs at one position. Exclusion was applied to patients with uncontrolled infections, other autoimmune diseases, pregnancy or lactation. Diagnoses relied on clinical symptoms, serum thyroxine and TRAb, thyroid ultrasound and orbital computed tomography. Total RNA was extracted using Trizol reagent, and RNA quality was assessed on an Agilent 2100 Bioanalyzer. The CDR3 goes from the cysteine to the phenylalanine over 11 residues. Only CDR3 DNA remains: 33 bases, in frame from the first base. According to the germline V gene, CDR1 reads SQVTM and CDR2 reads ANQGSEA. V sheds 3 bases and J sheds 7 bases, leaving 9 bases between their ends. Amplification of TCR beta CDR3 regions was carried out from RNA transcripts. The TCR CDR3 was subjected to a first round of RT-PCR using the HTBI primer set and the Qiagen OneStep RT-PCR kit. Libraries were constructed in a second round of multiplex PCR, after which size selection and purification were carried out. Paired-end sequencing of the libraries was performed with 100 bp reads on an Illumina HiSeq2000. Per the source publication's procedure: Raw data were processed with SOAPnuke, discarding reads with adapters, uncalled bases, mean Phred below 15, or no exact constant-primer or identifier match. COPE v1.2.5 was used to merge the high-quality paired reads, and each unique nucleotide sequence was defined as a clonotype. MiTCR v1.1 was used to align the clonotypes against IMGT TRBV, TRBD and TRBJ reference segments. Analysis was restricted to V-J combinations with a frequency above 0.0001, which covered roughly 99% of repertoires. The TCS score was defined as the ratio of F50 (clonal expansion) to E x V (chaos), calculated using BLOSUM62-based TCRdist between CDR3 peptides within each V-J. Welch's t-statistics and random forest reduced around 520 V-J features to 13, which were used in a naive Bayes classifier (R e1071). The similarity between thyroid and blood repertoires was quantified using the Morisita-Horn index. The public reads were reprocessed in TCRdb via fastp at Q25 and MiXCR, keeping in-frame beta chains. Each record represents a unique CDR3 protein, reported with the most common genes and DNA among its rows. TCRdb's processing, not the authors' own work, is the source of the V and J calls. The sample includes approximately 640,000 distinct CDR3 sequences, with about 45% observed a single time. In total, the top ten clones hold about 7% of the sample.

In this chain, TRBV29-1 is recombined with TRBJ1-2, with the identity of the D gene unclear. Material: peripheral blood or thyroid tissue (not recorded which). This clonotype was obtained from an adult man with Graves' disease, either hyperthyroidism or ophthalmopathy (not recorded which). The DNA sequence follows: TGCAGCGTTGACGTAGGAGTTGGCTACACCTTC. This yields the protein CSVDVGVGYTF.